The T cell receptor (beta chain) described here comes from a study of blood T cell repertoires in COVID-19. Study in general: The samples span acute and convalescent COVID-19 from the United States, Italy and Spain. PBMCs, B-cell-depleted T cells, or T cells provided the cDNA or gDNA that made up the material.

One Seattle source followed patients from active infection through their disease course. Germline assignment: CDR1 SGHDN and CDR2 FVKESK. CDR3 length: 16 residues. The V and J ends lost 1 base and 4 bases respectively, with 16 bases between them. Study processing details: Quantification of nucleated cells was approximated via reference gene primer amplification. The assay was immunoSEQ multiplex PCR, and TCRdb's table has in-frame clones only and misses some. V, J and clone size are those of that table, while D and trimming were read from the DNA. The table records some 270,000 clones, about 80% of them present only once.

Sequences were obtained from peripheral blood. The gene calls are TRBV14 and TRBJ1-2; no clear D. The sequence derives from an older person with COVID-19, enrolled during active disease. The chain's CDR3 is CASSQVSTRAGYGYTF. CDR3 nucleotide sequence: TGTGCCAGCAGCCAAGTATCGACTAGGGCAGGCTATGGCTACACCTTC.